Only a few counts were recorded for the clone carrying this T cell receptor (beta chain). The antigen remains undetermined. The entry originates in a study of OX40 agonist ivuxolimab in advanced cancers. Study-level background: It was permissible to have had prior anti-PD-1, anti-PD-L1 or anti-CTLA-4 therapy, and about 40% had some. Study observations and caveats: Both CD4+ and CD8+ T cell populations in blood had undergone clonal expansion by week 6 at 0.1 to 3.0 mg/kg. Partial responders receiving 0.1-3.0 mg/kg showed among the lowest clonal expansion.

The protocol was immunoSEQ multiplex PCR, while the TCRdb copy is restricted to in-frame clones and leaves out a portion. The sample comprises 55,000 to 65,000 clones, 75% to 90% of which are singletons, and about 0.41% rests with the top ten. This clonotype originated in an adult with an advanced solid tumor such as melanoma, head and neck, liver or kidney cancer. This specimen consisted of CD4+ or CD8+ T cells sorted from blood, obtained in a trial of the OX40 agonist ivuxolimab.

The CDR3 nucleotides are TGTGCCAGCAGCTTGGGGCGGCAGTCTAATGAGCAGTTCTTC. Translated: CASSLGRQSNEQFF. The chain is built from TRBV7-9 and TRBJ2-1; maybe TRBD1 (5 bases). Trimming pared 3 bases from V and 7 bases from J, leaving 13 bases between. There are 14 residues in the CDR3. CDR1 is SEHNR and CDR2 is FQNEAQ in the germline V gene (reference sequence).